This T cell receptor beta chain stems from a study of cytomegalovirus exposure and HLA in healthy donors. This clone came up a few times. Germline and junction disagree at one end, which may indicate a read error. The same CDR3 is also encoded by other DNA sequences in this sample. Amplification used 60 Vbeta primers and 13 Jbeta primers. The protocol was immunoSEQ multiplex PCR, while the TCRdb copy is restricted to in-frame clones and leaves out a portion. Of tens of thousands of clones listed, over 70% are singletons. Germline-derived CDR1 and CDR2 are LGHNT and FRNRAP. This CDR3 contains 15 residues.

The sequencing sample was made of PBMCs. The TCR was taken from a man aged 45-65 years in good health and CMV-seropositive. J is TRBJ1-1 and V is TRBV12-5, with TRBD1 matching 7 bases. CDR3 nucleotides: TGTGCTAGTGGTTCGGAGAGGGGGCGGATTGATGAAGCTTTATTT. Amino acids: CASGSERGRIDEALF.